This TCR beta chain was recovered during a study of T cell responses to AZD1222 COVID-19 vaccine. Study in general: Pooling covered second doses at about 4 or about 12 weeks.

Germline V gives CDR1 LNHDA, CDR2 SQIVND (reference sequence). V was clipped by 6 bases and J by 5 bases; unmatched bases: 3. The CDR3 covers 14 residues. To note about this clone: Its antigen remains unknown.

The protocol was immunoSEQ multiplex PCR, while the TCRdb copy is restricted to in-frame clones and leaves out a portion. The sample consists of 85,000 to 110,000 clones, around nine tenths of them appearing once. Broader study findings: The study found Spike-specific TCR breadth and depth rose after two AZD1222 doses. Clonal diversity may have been underestimated in mostly white British donors.

Sequencing was performed on peripheral blood, taken on day 0 of AZD1222 vaccination. The V gene is TRBV19, the J gene TRBJ1-6; 8 nucleotides match TRBD1. The TCR originated in an adult in good health. The CDR3 DNA reads as TGTGCCAGTAGCTTGGGACAGGATAATTCACCCCTCCACTTT. This sequence encodes CASSLGQDNSPLHF. The variable domain in full, with the rest retrieved from reference TRBV19 and TRBJ1-6, is DGGITQSPKYLFRKEGQNVTLSCEQNLNHDAMYWYRQDPGQGLRLIYYSQIVNDFQKGDIAEGYSVSREKKESFPLTVTSAQKNPTAFYLCASSLGQDNSPLHFGNGTRLTVT.